This T cell receptor (beta chain) was sequenced during a study of OX40 agonist ivuxolimab in advanced cancers. Study results and limitations: The expanded peripheral T cells' antigen specificity was not determined.

The V and J ends lost 0 bases and 4 bases respectively, with 9 bases between them. CDR1 and CDR2 (germline): MNHEY, SVGAGI. The CDR3 is made up of 14 amino acids. Of note for this clone: Its antigen is as yet unknown.

Clones were sequenced by immunoSEQ multiplex PCR, and TCRdb holds only the in-frame ones, with some missing. The table lists around 70,000 clones, over 75% of them singletons. The clonotype originates from an adult with an advanced solid tumor such as melanoma, head and neck, liver or kidney cancer. The material was CD4+ or CD8+ T cells sorted from blood, obtained in a trial of the OX40 agonist ivuxolimab. The chain has TRBV6-5 and TRBJ1-1; D gene uncertain. The CDR3 loop reads CASSYSIGITEAFF. The CDR3 nucleotides are TGTGCCAGCAGTTACTCAATCGGAATCACTGAAGCTTTCTTT.